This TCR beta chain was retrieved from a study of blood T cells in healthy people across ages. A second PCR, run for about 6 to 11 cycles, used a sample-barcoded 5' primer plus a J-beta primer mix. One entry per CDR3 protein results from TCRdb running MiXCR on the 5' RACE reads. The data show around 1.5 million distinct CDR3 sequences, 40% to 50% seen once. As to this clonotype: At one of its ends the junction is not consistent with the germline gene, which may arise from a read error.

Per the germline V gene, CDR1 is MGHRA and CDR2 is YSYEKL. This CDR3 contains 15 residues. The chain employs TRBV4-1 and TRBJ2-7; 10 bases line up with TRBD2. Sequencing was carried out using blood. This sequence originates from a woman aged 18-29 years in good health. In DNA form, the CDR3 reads TGCACCAGCAGCCAAGAGCGGGAGGGCTCCTACGAGCAGTACTTC. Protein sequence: CTSSQEREGSYEQYF.